A selection of T cell receptor beta chains follows, all from one sample in a study of regulatory T cells in long-lasting Graves disease. TCRdb reprocessed the multiplex PCR reads with MiXCR, giving one entry per CDR3 protein. The repertoire holds some 330,000 distinct CDR3 sequences, with 23% as singletons. The sequences come from peripheral blood mononuclear cells (PBMCs), collected when the disease was refractory, from a patient treated with antithyroid drugs. These receptors originate from a woman in her thirties or forties with Graves disease. The CDR3 runs from the conserved cysteine through the conserved F or W. A D gene is named only where the DNA matches it firmly. Clone size is not always given. Where it is, it says once, few, many or a class for expanded clones.

>-|TRBJ1-3|TRBV28|-
CASRELTGNTIYF
TGTGCCAGCAGGGAACTGACTGGAAACACCATATATTTT
>many|TRBJ2-2|TRBV6-9|-
CASSYVESGELFF
TGTGCCAGCAGTTACGTCGAGTCCGGGGAGCTGTTTTTT
>few|TRBJ2-1|TRBV12-3/TRBV12-4|TRBD2
CAPARWCREGGYSHILTRYNEQFF
TGTGCCCCCGCCCGTTGGTGTAGGGAGGGTGGGTACAGTCACATTCTAACTAGATACAATGAGCAGTTCTTC
>few|TRBJ1-1|TRBV5-1|TRBD1
CASSFNRGRAFAFF
TGCGCCAGCAGCTTCAACAGGGGGAGGGCATTCGCTTTCTTT
>many|TRBJ1-5|TRBV28|TRBD1
CASKGQYQPQHF
TGTGCCAGCAAGGGACAGTATCAGCCCCAGCATTTT
>few|TRBJ2-7|TRBV3-1|-
CASRSEATYEQYF
TGTGCCAGCAGGTCCGAGGCCACCTACGAGCAGTACTTC
>-|TRBJ2-3|TRBV29-1|TRBD2
CSVEETSGTKTSTDTQYF
TGCAGCGTTGAAGAAACTAGCGGGACGAAGACTAGCACAGATACGCAGTATTTT
>few|TRBJ1-1|TRBV5-1|-
CASTLGANTEAFF
TGCGCCAGCACCCTTGGGGCGAACACTGAAGCTTTCTTT
>few|TRBJ2-2|TRBV29-1|TRBD2
CSVKGLVTGELFF
TGCAGCGTGAAGGGACTAGTCACCGGGGAGCTGTTTTTT
>few|TRBJ2-1|TRBV7-2|-
CASSPHRENEQFF
TGTGCCAGCAGCCCCCACAGGGAAAATGAGCAGTTCTTC
>-|TRBJ2-2|TRBV7-3|-
CASSLLRTVNTGELFF
TGTGCCAGCAGCTTACTTAGGACAGTGAACACCGGGGAGCTGTTTTTT
>-|TRBJ2-1|TRBV29-1|-
CSAAAWSDEQFF
TGCAGCGCCGCTGCGTGGTCCGATGAGCAGTTCTTC
>-|TRBJ2-7|TRBV5-1|-
CASSPGSVPYEQYF
TGCGCCAGCAGCCCCGGGAGTGTCCCCTACGAGCAGTACTTC
>few|TRBJ2-5|TRBV10-3|TRBD1
CAISAQGMGQGMETQYF
TGTGCCATCAGTGCGCAGGGTATGGGACAGGGCATGGAGACCCAGTACTTC
>few|TRBJ1-2|TRBV28|TRBD1
CASRDEQGAQGYTF
TGTGCCAGCAGAGATGAACAGGGGGCGCAAGGCTACACCTTC
>-|TRBJ2-5|TRBV27|-
CASSTNQRASQETQYF
TGTGCCAGCAGTACCAACCAAAGGGCCTCCCAAGAGACCCAGTACTTC
>many|TRBJ2-7|TRBV27|-
CASSLWGRAYEQYF
TGTGCCAGCAGTTTATGGGGCAGGGCCTACGAGCAGTACTTC
>-|TRBJ1-6|TRBV6-2/TRBV6-3|-
CASSYSRQDNSPLHF
TGTGCCAGCAGTTACTCGCGGCAAGATAATTCACCCCTCCACTTT
>-|TRBJ2-5|TRBV9|TRBD2
CASSNQVASGTQETQYF
TGTGCCAGCAGCAACCAGGTGGCTAGCGGGACTCAAGAGACCCAGTACTTC
>-|TRBJ2-1|TRBV27|-
CASSSQGNNLGNEQFF
TGTGCCAGCAGTTCCCAGGGTAACAATCTTGGGAATGAGCAGTTCTTC
>-|TRBJ2-3|TRBV5-1|TRBD2
CASSSGPSGRARDTQYF
TGCGCCAGCAGCTCCGGCCCTAGCGGGAGGGCCCGTGATACGCAGTATTTT
>many|TRBJ1-1|TRBV28|-
CASNRFRHTEAFF
TGTGCCAGCAATAGATTCCGGCACACTGAAGCTTTCTTT
>-|TRBJ1-5|TRBV7-8|-
CASSLSTADSNQPQHF
TGTGCCAGCAGCTTAAGTACAGCCGATAGCAATCAGCCCCAGCATTTT
>many|TRBJ2-7|TRBV6-1|TRBD1
CASRGQGPSYEQYF
TGTGCCAGCAGGGGACAGGGCCCTTCCTACGAGCAGTACTTC
>-|TRBJ2-2|TRBV28|-
CASSLQTGELFF
TGTGCCAGCAGTCTTCAGACCGGGGAGCTGTTTTTT
>few|TRBJ1-1|TRBV6-1|-
CASSQLVGWVLQRAFF
TGTGCCAGCAGTCAACTCGTCGGCTGGGTTCTGCAACGAGCTTTCTTT
>few|TRBJ2-2|TRBV7-9|TRBD1
CASPDYRDRKTGELFF
TGTGCCAGCCCCGATTACCGGGACAGAAAAACCGGGGAGCTGTTTTTT
>few|TRBJ2-5|TRBV29-1|TRBD1
CSVETPGGQTQYF
TGCAGCGTTGAAACCCCAGGGGGTCAGACCCAGTACTTC
>many|TRBJ1-2|TRBV6-1|-
CASSEVYSANYGYTF
TGTGCCAGCAGTGAAGTTTACAGCGCTAACTATGGCTACACCTTC
>few|TRBJ2-7|TRBV27|TRBD2
CASSLSGLAGGEQYF
TGTGCCAGCAGTTTATCAGGACTAGCTGGCGGCGAGCAGTACTTC
>-|TRBJ2-7|TRBV4-1|TRBD2
CASSNPGLSSYEQYF
TGCGCCAGCAGCAACCCGGGACTAAGTTCCTACGAGCAGTACTTC
>-|TRBJ2-7|TRBV10-3|TRBD2
CATRTGTSGRGAHEQYF
TGTGCCACCCGGACCGGGACTAGCGGGAGAGGAGCCCACGAGCAGTACTTC
>many|TRBJ2-2|TRBV28|-
CASSYDQSRRELFF
TGTGCCAGCAGTTACGACCAATCCCGAAGGGAGCTGTTTTTT
>few|TRBJ2-3|TRBV2|TRBD2
CASRRDSGSPDTQYF
TGTGCCAGCAGGAGGGATAGCGGGAGCCCAGATACGCAGTATTTT
>-|TRBJ2-7|TRBV6-1|-
CACSPQVYEQYF
TGTGCCTGCAGTCCCCAGGTCTACGAGCAGTACTTC
>once|TRBJ2-5|TRBV4-1|-
CASSQAGTQYF
TGCGCCAGCAGCCAAGCTGGGACCCAGTACTTC
>-|TRBJ2-5|TRBV5-1|-
CASSLAQGGGETQYF
TGCGCCAGCAGCTTGGCACAGGGAGGTGGTGAGACCCAGTACTTC
>-|TRBJ1-6|TRBV20-1|TRBD1
CSARAPDRGLGSYNSPLHF
TGCAGTGCTAGAGCTCCCGACAGGGGGCTGGGGTCTTATAATTCACCCCTCCACTTT
>-|TRBJ2-2|TRBV7-3|-
CASSLTTGTGELFF
TGTGCCAGCAGCTTAACTACCGGGACCGGGGAGCTGTTTTTT
>many|TRBJ2-2|TRBV2|-
CASSSGRVHTGELFF
TGTGCCAGCAGTTCGGGCAGGGTTCACACCGGGGAGCTGTTTTTT
>-|TRBJ1-4|TRBV28|-
CASSLKYGKLFF
TGTGCCAGCAGTTTAAAGTATGGAAAACTGTTTTTT
>-|TRBJ1-1|TRBV29-1|TRBD1
CSVDTDRDTEAFF
TGCAGCGTGGACACCGACAGGGACACTGAAGCTTTCTTT
>many|TRBJ1-1|TRBV11-2|-
CASSPNRGPEAFF
TGTGCCAGCAGCCCTAATCGGGGTCCTGAAGCTTTCTTT
>many|TRBJ1-2|TRBV20-1|-
CSAIYENYGYTF
TGCAGTGCTATATACGAGAACTATGGCTACACCTTC
>-|TRBJ1-3|TRBV28|-
CATEPRGNTIYF
TGTGCCACCGAACCCAGGGGAAACACCATATATTTT
>-|TRBJ1-5|TRBV10-1|-
CASSEWHPPRERNQPQHF
TGCGCCAGCAGTGAGTGGCACCCTCCTAGGGAGCGCAATCAGCCCCAGCATTTT
>few|TRBJ1-2|TRBV5-1|-
CASREDRNYGYTF
TGCGCCAGCAGAGAGGATCGAAACTATGGCTACACCTTC
>many|TRBJ2-5|TRBV2|TRBD2
CASRSGRKGETQYF
TGTGCCAGCAGAAGCGGGAGGAAAGGAGAGACCCAGTACTTC
>many|TRBJ1-1|TRBV11-1|-
CASSLAPGMNTEAFF
TGTGCCAGCAGCTTAGCCCCGGGAATGAACACTGAAGCTTTCTTT
>many|TRBJ2-1|TRBV20-1|TRBD2
CSARVEGLAVGEQFF
TGCAGTGCTAGAGTCGAAGGACTAGCGGTAGGTGAGCAGTTCTTC
>many|TRBJ1-4|TRBV20-1|-
CSVPLGFEEKLFF
TGCAGCGTTCCCTTGGGGTTTGAGGAAAAACTGTTTTTT
>-|TRBJ2-7|TRBV28|-
CASSFDMGSYEQYF
TGTGCCAGCAGTTTTGACATGGGATCCTACGAGCAGTACTTC
>many|TRBJ2-7|TRBV2|TRBD1
CASKGQGGSYEQYF
TGTGCCAGCAAAGGACAGGGGGGCTCCTACGAGCAGTACTTC
>-|TRBJ1-1|TRBV5-6|-
CASSFVDNTEAFF
TGTGCCAGCAGCTTCGTCGATAACACTGAAGCTTTCTTT
>many|TRBJ1-3|TRBV7-6|-
CASSTPGLAFVF
TGTGCCAGCAGCACGCCGGGCCTAGCCTTCGTTTTT
>many|TRBJ2-6|TRBV19|-
CASSIRSGVSGANVLTF
TGTGCCAGTAGCATCAGGTCAGGGGTCTCTGGGGCCAACGTCCTGACTTTC
>many|TRBJ1-1|TRBV5-1|-
CASSLYMTNTEAFF
TGCGCCAGCAGCTTGTACATGACGAACACTGAAGCTTTCTTT
>many|TRBJ1-1|TRBV10-3|-
CAISESVTEAFF
TGTGCCATCAGTGAGTCCGTCACTGAAGCTTTCTTT
>-|TRBJ1-4|TRBV6-5|-
CASSYSTGGGGKLFF
TGTGCCAGCAGTTACTCGACCGGGGGCGGAGGAAAACTGTTTTTT